The present entry profiles one T cell receptor beta chain with its context. A much larger clone differs by one base, so this may be a read error. The data belong to a study of CD4 and CD8 cells across lung adenocarcinoma regions. MiXCR, run by TCRdb on the PCR reads, gives a single entry per CDR3 protein. The data show roughly 3,600 distinct CDR3 sequences, with around three fifths seen just once and approximately 15% held by the top ten. Germline loops: CDR1 SGHTA, CDR2 FQGNSA. There are 13 residues in the CDR3. This chain links TRBV7-2 with TRBJ2-1; tentative D call: TRBD1 (6 bases). The J call is in doubt because the DNA end fits TRBJ2-7 better. The sample was CD8+ T cells from the margin of a lung tumor. This TCR derives from a female donor with lung adenocarcinoma. The CD4 and CD8 labels of this study may be unreliable. In DNA, the CDR3 is TGTGCCAGCAGCTCGACAGGCCGCTCGGAGCAGTACTTC. Its protein is CASSSTGRSEQYF.